The TCR beta chain under discussion was sequenced for a study of cytotoxic CD8 clonotypes in ibrutinib-treated CLL. This clone was found once. V lost 5 bases, J lost 1 base, and 1 base stayed unmatched. Germline CDR1 is MNHEY and CDR2 is SMNVEV (reference sequence). This CDR3 spans 14 amino acids. Repertoires were generated with immunoSEQ multiplex PCR, while TCRdb's copy carries only in-frame clones and drops some. The table records around 7,900 clones, around 70% of them present only once. The chain employs TRBV27 and TRBJ2-1; TRBD2 aligns across 8 bases. This specimen consisted of PBMCs, obtained before ibrutinib treatment. This receptor was obtained from a human donor with chronic lymphocytic leukemia. DNA for the CDR3: TGTGCCAGCAGTCGACTAGCGTCCTACAATGAGCAGTTCTTC. As protein: CASSRLASYNEQFF.